Listed below are T cell receptor beta chains from one sample, sequenced in a study of blood T cell repertoires in COVID-19. Measured with immunoSEQ multiplex PCR; TCRdb has only the in-frame clones, and not every one. The sample lists around 400,000 clones, around four fifths occurring once. Sequenced: PBMCs or T cells enriched from blood (not recorded which). All receptors come from a woman between 50 and 59 years old who had recovered from COVID-19. CDR3s include the opening cysteine and the closing phenylalanine or tryptophan. D genes are given only for firm matches. The listing skips clone size in some rows; elsewhere it reads once, few, many or a size class.

j_call clone_size d_call v_call cdr3_nt cdr3_aa
TRBJ1-1 once - TRBV5-6 TGTGCCAGCAGCGGCTCAGGGACTGAAGCTTTCTTT CASSGSGTEAFF
TRBJ2-7 - - TRBV3-1/TRBV3-2 TGTGCCAGCAGCCCCCAAGACACGCATCCCTACGAGCAGTACTTC CASSPQDTHPYEQYF
TRBJ2-3 few - TRBV11-2 TGTGCCAGCAGCTTAGCCGGCGGGATCACAGATACGCAGTATTTT CASSLAGGITDTQYF
TRBJ1-2 - TRBD1 TRBV5-1 TGCGCCAGCAGCGGCGGGGACAGGGGGTCTGGCTACACCTTC CASSGGDRGSGYTF
TRBJ2-7 - TRBD2 TRBV6-2/TRBV6-3 TGTGCCAGCAGCGCCATCGGACTAGCGAACCGCGGGGAGCAGTACTTC CASSAIGLANRGEQYF
TRBJ1-6 - - TRBV6-5 TGTGCCAGTCGGGGGGGGGCAGCCCATAATTCACCCCTCCACTTT CASRGGAAHNSPLHF
TRBJ2-3 - TRBD2 TRBV18 TGTGCCAGCTCACGACTAGCGGGGGGCACAGATACGCAGTATTTT CASSRLAGGTDTQYF
TRBJ2-6 - - TRBV29-1 TGCAGCGTTGGGGCAGCAGCATCTGGGGCCAACGTCCTGACTTTC CSVGAAASGANVLTF
TRBJ2-5 - - TRBV11-3 TGTGCCAGCAGCTCCTGGGGGGACAGACGAGAGACCCAGTACTTC CASSSWGDRRETQYF
TRBJ1-2 once TRBD1 TRBV2 TGTGCCAGCAGTCGTGACAGGGGAAAGGGCTACACCTTC CASSRDRGKGYTF
TRBJ2-3 - TRBD2 TRBV6-2/TRBV6-3 TGTGCCAGCAGTTACGACCCGACTAGCAGAACTAGCACAGATACGCAGTATTTT CASSYDPTSRTSTDTQYF
TRBJ1-1 few - TRBV7-8 TGTGCCAGCAGCTTAGCCATACAACATACAGTGAACACTGAAGCTTTCTTT CASSLAIQHTVNTEAFF
TRBJ1-2 - - TRBV19 TGTGCCAGTAGTATGTCGCCAGGGGCGAACTATGGCTACACCTTC CASSMSPGANYGYTF
TRBJ1-2 once - TRBV7-9 TGTGCCAGCAGCCTCGACAGGAATGGCTACACCTTC CASSLDRNGYTF
TRBJ1-2 - TRBD1 TRBV7-2 TGTGCCAGCAGCTTAGCGCTAGGACAGGGGATTTACTATGGCTACACCTTC CASSLALGQGIYYGYTF
TRBJ1-2 once - TRBV5-1 TGCGCCAGCAGCTTCGACTCTGCAGGGCCGATTTTTTTC CASSFDSAGPIFF
TRBJ1-6 - - TRBV9 TGTGCCAGCACCCGTGAGGGAGGAATTAATTCACCCCTCCACTTT CASTREGGINSPLHF
TRBJ1-4 - TRBD1 TRBV27 TGTGCCACCAGGACAGGGGCAAATGAAAAACTGTTTTTT CATRTGANEKLFF
TRBJ2-3 once TRBD2 TRBV10-3 TGTGCCATCAGAGGGGGGAGCGGGAGGGTGACAGATACGCAGTATTTT CAIRGGSGRVTDTQYF
TRBJ2-1 - TRBD2 TRBV30 TGTGCCTGGAGCAAGCGGTCGGGGAGGACTAGCGGGAGTGGAAATGAGCAGTTCTTC CAWSKRSGRTSGSGNEQFF
TRBJ1-1 - - TRBV12-3/TRBV12-4 TGTGCCAGCAGTAGACGGGGGACTGAAGCTTTCTTT CASSRRGTEAFF
TRBJ1-5 few - TRBV28 TGTGCCAGCGATCCGTCGGGTGGCAATCAGCCCCAGCATTTT CASDPSGGNQPQHF
TRBJ2-5 - - TRBV7-2 TGTGCCAGCAAAGCCCTCCAGACCCAGTACTTC CASKALQTQYF